One sample yielded the 6 T cell receptor beta chains listed below, sequenced in a study of identical twins. MiXCR, run by TCRdb on the 5' RACE reads, gives a single entry per CDR3 protein. The table includes over 500,000 distinct CDR3 sequences, approximately 22% detected once. This same sample was also part of a study on T cells expressing NK-cell markers.

Sequencing was done on a sample of CD4+ T cells sorted from blood. These receptor sequences come from a woman aged 18-35 years in good health.

The chain employs TRBV27 and TRBJ1-5, with 7 positions matching TRBD1. V lost 6 bases to trimming and J lost 3 bases; unmatched junction nucleotides: 8. Germline assignment: CDR1 MNHEY and CDR2 SMNVEV (reference sequence). This CDR3 has 15 residues. The CDR3 DNA reads as TGTGCCAGCAGAAATACAGGGGTCCACAATCAGCCCCAGCATTTT. It translates to CASRNTGVHNQPQHF.

CDR3 amino acids: CASSTTLGSEQFF. In nucleotides, the CDR3 is TGTGCCAGCAGTACGACCCTAGGTAGTGAGCAGTTCTTC. J is TRBJ2-1 and V is TRBV6-2 or TRBV6-3; D is unresolved. This CDR3 has 13 amino acids. CDR1 MNHEY and CDR2 SVGEGT come from the germline V gene. The V and J ends lost 5 bases and 9 bases respectively, with 14 bases between them.

This clonotype was detected only a few times. This chain links TRBV3-1 with TRBJ2-7; 10 bases are shared with TRBD1. J lost 4 bases, V lost 4 bases, and 13 bases had no gene match. The CDR3 runs to 17 residues. Per germline, CDR1 LGHDT and CDR2 YNNKEL (reference sequence). CDR3 DNA sequence: TGTGCCAGCAGCCCTCTGGAAAGGACAGGGGGGAGGTACGAGCAGTACTTC. As protein: CASSPLERTGGRYEQYF.

In this sample, this clonotype turned up a few times. The gene calls are TRBV27 and TRBJ2-3; tentative D call: TRBD1 (5 bases). The V end lost 3 bases, the J end lost 11 bases, and 15 bases lay between the germline ends. CDR3 length equals 13 residues. Germline V lookup: CDR1 MNHEY, CDR2 SMNVEV (reference sequence). CDR3 loop: CASSLAKGIGQYF. The DNA of the CDR3 is TGTGCCAGCAGTTTGGCCAAGGGGATTGGGCAGTATTTT.

This clonotype was seen many times. The rearrangement links TRBV7-9 to TRBJ1-4; D remains unclear. The V end lost 1 base, the J end lost 7 bases, and 7 bases lay between the germline ends. This CDR3 has 13 residues. CDR1 SEHNR and CDR2 FQNEAQ come from the germline V gene (reference sequence). The CDR3 region has the DNA TGTGCCAGCAGCTTAGGGTGGGGTGAAAAACTGTTTTTT. Translating gives CASSLGWGEKLFF.

This clonotype was observed a handful of times. The genes are TRBV12-3 or TRBV12-4 and TRBJ2-2; D might be TRBD1 (6 bases). V dropped 6 bases and J dropped 0 bases, with 8 bases sitting between them. The CDR3 totals 14 residues. CDR3 residues: CASRRTANTGELFF. The CDR3 DNA reads TGTGCCAGCAGGAGGACAGCGAACACCGGGGAGCTGTTTTTT.